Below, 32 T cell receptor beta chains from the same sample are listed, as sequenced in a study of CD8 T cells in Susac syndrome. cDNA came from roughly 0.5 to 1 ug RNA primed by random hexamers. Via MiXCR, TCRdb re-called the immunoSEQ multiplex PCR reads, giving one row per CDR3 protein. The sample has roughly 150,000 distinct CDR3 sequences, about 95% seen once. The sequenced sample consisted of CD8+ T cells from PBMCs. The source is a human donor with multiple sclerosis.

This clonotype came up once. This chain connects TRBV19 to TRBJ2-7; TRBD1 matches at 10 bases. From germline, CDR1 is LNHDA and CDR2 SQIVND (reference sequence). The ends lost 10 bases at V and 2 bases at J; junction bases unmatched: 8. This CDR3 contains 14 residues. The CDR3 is CATQWTGGTYEQYF. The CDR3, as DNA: TGTGCCACCCAATGGACAGGGGGTACCTACGAGCAGTACTTC.

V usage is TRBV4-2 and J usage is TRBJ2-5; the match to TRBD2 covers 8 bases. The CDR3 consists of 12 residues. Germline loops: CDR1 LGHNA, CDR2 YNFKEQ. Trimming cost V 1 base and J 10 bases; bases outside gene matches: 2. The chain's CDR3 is CASSQGSGGQYF. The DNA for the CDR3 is TGTGCCAGCAGCCAAGGGAGCGGGGGCCAGTACTTC.

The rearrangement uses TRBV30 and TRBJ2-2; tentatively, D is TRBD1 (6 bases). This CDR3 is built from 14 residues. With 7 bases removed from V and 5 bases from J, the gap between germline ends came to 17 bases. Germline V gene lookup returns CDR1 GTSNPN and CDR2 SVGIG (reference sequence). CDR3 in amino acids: CASRPTGTTGELFF. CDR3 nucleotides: TGTGCCTCCCGCCCGACAGGAACAACCGGGGAGCTGTTTTTT.

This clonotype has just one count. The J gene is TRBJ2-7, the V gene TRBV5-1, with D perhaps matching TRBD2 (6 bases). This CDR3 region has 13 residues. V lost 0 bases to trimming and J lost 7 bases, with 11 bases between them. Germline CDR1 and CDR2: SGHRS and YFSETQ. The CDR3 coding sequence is TGCGCCAGCAGCTTGGCCGCGGGACGTGAGCAGTACTTC. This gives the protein CASSLAAGREQYF.

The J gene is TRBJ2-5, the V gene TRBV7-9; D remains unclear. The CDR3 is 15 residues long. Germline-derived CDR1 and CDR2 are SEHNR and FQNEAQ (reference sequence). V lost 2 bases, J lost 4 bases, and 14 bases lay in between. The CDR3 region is CASSLSRWTGETQYF. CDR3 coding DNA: TGTGCCAGCAGCTTAAGTCGGTGGACGGGAGAGACCCAGTACTTC.

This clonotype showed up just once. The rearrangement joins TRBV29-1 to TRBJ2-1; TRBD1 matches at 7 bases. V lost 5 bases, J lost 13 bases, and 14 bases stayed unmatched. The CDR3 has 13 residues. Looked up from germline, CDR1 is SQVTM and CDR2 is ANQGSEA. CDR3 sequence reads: CSVSMGDSRKQFF. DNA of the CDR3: TGCAGCGTTTCCATGGGGGACAGTAGGAAACAGTTCTTC.

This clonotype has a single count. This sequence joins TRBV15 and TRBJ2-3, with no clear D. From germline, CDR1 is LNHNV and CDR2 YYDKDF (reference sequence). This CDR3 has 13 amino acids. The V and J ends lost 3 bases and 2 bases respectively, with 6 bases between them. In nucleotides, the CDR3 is TGTGCCACCAGCAGCGGCCCCACAGATACGCAGTATTTT. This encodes CATSSGPTDTQYF. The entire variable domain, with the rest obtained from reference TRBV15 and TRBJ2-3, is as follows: DAMVIQNPRYQVTQFGKPVTLSCSQTLNHNVMYWYQQKSSQAPKLLFHYYDKDFNNEADTPDNFQSRRPNTSFCFLDIRSPGLGDTAMYLCATSSGPTDTQYFGPGTRLTVL.

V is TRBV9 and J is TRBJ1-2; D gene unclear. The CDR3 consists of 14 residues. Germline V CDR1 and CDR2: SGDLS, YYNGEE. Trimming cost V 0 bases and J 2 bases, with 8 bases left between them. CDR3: CASSVVSANYGYTF. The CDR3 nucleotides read TGTGCCAGCAGCGTAGTGTCAGCGAACTATGGCTACACCTTC.

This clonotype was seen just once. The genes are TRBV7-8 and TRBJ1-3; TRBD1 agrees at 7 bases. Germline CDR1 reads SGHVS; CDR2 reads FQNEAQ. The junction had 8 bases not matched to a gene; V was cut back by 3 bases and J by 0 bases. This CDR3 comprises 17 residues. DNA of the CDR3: TGTGCCAGCAGCTTCCGGACAGGTCCACCCTCTGGAAACACCATATATTTT. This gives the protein CASSFRTGPPSGNTIYF. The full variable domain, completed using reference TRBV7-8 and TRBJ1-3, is GAGVSQSPRYKVAKRGQDVALRCDPISGHVSLFWYQQALGQGPEFLTYFQNEAQLDKSGLPSDRFFAERPEGSVSTLKIQRTQQEDSAVYLCASSFRTGPPSGNTIYFGEGSWLTVV.

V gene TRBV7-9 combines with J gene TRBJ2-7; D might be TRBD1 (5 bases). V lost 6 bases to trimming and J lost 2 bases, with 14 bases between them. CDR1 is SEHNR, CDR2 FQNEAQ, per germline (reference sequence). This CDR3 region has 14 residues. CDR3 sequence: CASSYDTGPYEQYF. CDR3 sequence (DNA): TGTGCCAGCAGTTACGATACAGGTCCCTACGAGCAGTACTTC.

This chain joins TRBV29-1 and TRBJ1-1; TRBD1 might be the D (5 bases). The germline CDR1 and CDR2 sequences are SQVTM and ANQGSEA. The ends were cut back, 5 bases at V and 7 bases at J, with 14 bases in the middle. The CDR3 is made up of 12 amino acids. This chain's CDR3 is CSVPLGDGEAFF. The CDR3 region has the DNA TGCAGCGTTCCTCTTGGGGACGGTGAAGCTTTCTTT. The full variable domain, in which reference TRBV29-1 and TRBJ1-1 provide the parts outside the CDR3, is SAVISQKPSRDICQRGTSLTIQCQVDSQVTMMFWYRQQPGQSLTLIATANQGSEATYESGFVIDKFPISRPNLTFSTLTVSNMSPEDSSIYLCSVPLGDGEAFFGQGTRLTVV.

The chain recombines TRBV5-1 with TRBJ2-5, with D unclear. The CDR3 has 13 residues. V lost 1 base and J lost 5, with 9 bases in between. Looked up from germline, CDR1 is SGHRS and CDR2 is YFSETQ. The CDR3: CASSLKVGETQYF. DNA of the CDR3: TGCGCCAGCAGCTTGAAAGTGGGGGAGACCCAGTACTTC.

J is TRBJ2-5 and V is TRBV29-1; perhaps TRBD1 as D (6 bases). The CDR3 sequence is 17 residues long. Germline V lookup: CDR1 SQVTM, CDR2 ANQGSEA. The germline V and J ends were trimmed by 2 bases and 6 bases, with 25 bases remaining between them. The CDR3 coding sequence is TGCAGCGTTGAATTGGCCTACTCCTGGGGGCAGGGGCAGACCCAGTACTTC. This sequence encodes CSVELAYSWGQGQTQYF.

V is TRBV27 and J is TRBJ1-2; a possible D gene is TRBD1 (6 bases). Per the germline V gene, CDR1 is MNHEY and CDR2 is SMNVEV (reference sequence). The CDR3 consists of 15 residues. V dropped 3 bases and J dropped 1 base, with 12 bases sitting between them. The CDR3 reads CASSFNRDVNYGYTF. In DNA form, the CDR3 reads TGTGCCAGCAGTTTTAACAGGGACGTTAACTATGGCTACACCTTC.

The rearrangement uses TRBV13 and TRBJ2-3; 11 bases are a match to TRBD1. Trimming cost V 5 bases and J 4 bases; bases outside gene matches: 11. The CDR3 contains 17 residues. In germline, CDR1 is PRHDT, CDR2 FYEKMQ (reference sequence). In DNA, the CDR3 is TGTGCCAGCAGCCCTGTAGGGGACAGGGGGATCGCAGATACGCAGTATTTT. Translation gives CASSPVGDRGIADTQYF. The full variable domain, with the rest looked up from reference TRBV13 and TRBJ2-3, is AAGVIQSPRHLIKEKRETATLKCYPIPRHDTVYWYQQGPGQDPQFLISFYEKMQSDKGSIPDRFSAQQFSDYHSELNMSSLELGDSALYFCASSPVGDRGIADTQYFGPGTRLTVL.

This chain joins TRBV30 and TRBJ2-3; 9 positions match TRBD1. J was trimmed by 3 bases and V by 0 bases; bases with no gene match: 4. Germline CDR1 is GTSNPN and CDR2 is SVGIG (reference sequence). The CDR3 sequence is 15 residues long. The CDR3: CAWSVNRGLTDTQYF. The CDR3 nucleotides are TGTGCCTGGAGTGTTAACAGGGGGCTTACAGATACGCAGTATTTT.

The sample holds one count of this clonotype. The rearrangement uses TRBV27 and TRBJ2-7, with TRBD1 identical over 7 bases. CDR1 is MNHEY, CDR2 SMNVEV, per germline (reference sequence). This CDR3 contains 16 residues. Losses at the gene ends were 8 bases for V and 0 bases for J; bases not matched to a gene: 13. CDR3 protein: CASGAPDRISSYEQYF. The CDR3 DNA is TGTGCCAGCGGCGCCCCGGACAGGATAAGCTCCTACGAGCAGTACTTC.

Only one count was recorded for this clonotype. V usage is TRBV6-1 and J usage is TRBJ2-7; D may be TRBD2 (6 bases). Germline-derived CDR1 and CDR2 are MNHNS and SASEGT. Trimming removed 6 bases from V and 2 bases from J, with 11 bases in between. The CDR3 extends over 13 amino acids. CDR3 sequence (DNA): TGTGCCAGCAGGTCGACTAGTACCTACGAGCAGTACTTC. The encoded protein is CASRSTSTYEQYF.

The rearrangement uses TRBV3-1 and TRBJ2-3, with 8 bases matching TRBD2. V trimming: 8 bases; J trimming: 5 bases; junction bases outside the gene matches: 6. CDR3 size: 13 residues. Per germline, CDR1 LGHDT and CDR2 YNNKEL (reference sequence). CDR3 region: CASRGGVEDTQYF. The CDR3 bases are TGTGCCAGCCGGGGGGGGGTGGAAGATACGCAGTATTTT.

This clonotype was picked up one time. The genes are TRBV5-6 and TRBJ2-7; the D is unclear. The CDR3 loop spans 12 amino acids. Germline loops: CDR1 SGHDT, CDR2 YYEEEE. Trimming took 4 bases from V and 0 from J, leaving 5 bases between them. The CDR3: CASSGNSYEQYV. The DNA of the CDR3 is TGTGCCAGCAGCGGCAACTCCTACGAGCAGTACGTC.

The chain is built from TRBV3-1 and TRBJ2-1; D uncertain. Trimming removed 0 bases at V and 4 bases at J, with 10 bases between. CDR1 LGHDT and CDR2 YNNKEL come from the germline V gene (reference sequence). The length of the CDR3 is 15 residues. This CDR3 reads CASSQDWASYNEQFF. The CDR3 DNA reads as TGTGCCAGCAGCCAAGATTGGGCATCTTACAATGAGCAGTTCTTC.

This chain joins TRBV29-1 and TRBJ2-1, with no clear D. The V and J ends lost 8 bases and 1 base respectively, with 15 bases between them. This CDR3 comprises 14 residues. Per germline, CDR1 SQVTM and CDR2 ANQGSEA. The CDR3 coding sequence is TGCAGCAGCCACCCGTACGAGTCCTACAATGAGCAGTTCTTC. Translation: CSSHPYESYNEQFF.

This chain's CDR3 is CASSPIEGESKNIQYF. CDR3 sequence (DNA): TGTGCCAGCAGTCCCATTGAAGGAGAATCCAAAAACATTCAGTACTTC. The chain has TRBV2 and TRBJ2-4, with no clear D. V was pared by 5 bases and J by 2 bases, with 16 bases between. The V gene's germline CDR1 is SNHLY and CDR2 FYNNEI. The CDR3 has 16 residues.

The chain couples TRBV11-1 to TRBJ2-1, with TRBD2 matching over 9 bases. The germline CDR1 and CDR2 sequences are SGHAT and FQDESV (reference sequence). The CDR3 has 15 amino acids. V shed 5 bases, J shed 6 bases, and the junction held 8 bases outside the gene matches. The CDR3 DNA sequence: TGTGCCAGCAGCCTCGCGGGGGGGGCCAGCAATGAGCAGTTCTTC. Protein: CASSLAGGASNEQFF.

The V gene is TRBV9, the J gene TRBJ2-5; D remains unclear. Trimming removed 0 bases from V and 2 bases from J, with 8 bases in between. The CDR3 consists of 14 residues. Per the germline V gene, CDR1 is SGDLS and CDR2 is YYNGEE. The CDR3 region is CASSVGSLQETQYF. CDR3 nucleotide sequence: TGTGCCAGCAGCGTAGGGAGCCTTCAAGAGACCCAGTACTTC. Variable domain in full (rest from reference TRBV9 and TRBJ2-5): DSGVTQTPKHLITATGQRVTLRCSPRSGDLSVYWYQQSLDQGLQFLIQYYNGEERAKGNILERFSAQQFPDLHSELNLSSLELGDSALYFCASSVGSLQETQYFGPGTRLLVL.

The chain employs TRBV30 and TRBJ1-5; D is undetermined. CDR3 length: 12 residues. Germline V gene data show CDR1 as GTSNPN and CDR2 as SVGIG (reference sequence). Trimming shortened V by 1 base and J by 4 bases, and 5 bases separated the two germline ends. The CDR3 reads CAWSAGNQPQHF. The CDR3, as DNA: TGTGCCTGGAGTGCTGGGAATCAGCCCCAGCATTTT.

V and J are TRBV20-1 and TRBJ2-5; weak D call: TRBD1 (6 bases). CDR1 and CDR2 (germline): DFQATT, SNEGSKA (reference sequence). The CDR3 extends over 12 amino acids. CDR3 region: CTHGQLQETQYF. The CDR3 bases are TGCACCCATGGACAGCTCCAAGAGACCCAGTACTTC.

CDR3 protein: CASAVNTEAFF. CDR3 in DNA: TGTGCCAGCGCAGTGAACACTGAAGCTTTCTTT. The chain couples TRBV6-5 to TRBJ1-1; D is uncertain. Looked up from germline, CDR1 is MNHEY and CDR2 is SVGAGI. The CDR3 totals 11 residues. V gave up 8 bases and J gave up 0 bases, with 4 bases separating them.

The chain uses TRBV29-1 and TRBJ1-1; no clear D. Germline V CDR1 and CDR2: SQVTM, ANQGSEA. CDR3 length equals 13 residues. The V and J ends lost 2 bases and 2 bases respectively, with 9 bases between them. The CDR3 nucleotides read TGCAGCGTTGAATGGGCAGTCAACACTGAAGCTTTCTTT. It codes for CSVEWAVNTEAFF.

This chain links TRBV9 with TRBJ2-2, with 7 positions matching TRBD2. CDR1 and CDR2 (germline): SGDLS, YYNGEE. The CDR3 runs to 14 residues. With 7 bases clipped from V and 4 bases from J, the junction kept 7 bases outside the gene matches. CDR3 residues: CASLGGNSTGELFF. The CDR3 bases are TGTGCCAGCCTGGGGGGGAATAGCACCGGGGAGCTGTTTTTT.

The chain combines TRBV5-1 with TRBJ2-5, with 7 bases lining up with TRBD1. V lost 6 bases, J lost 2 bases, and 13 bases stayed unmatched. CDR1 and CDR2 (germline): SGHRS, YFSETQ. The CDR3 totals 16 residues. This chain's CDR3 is CASTYTRQGLQETQYF. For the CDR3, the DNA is TGCGCCAGCACCTATACCCGACAGGGTTTGCAAGAGACCCAGTACTTC.

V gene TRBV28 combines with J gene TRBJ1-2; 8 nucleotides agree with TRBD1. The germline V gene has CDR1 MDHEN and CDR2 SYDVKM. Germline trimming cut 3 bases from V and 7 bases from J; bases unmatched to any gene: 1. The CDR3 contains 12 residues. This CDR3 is CASSFGQGGYTF. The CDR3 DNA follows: TGTGCCAGCAGTTTCGGACAGGGTGGCTACACCTTC.